The 14 T cell receptor beta chains presented below share a single source sample, sequenced in a study of CD8 T cells in Susac syndrome (dated by TCRdb to between 2019 and 2020). The library was generated by the immunoSEQ multiplex PCR assay. RNA was extracted using the RNeasy kit, and roughly 0.5 to 1 microgram was reverse transcribed with random hexamers. The public reads were reprocessed in TCRdb via fastp at Q25 and MiXCR, keeping in-frame beta chains. Duplicate CDR3 protein sequences are folded into a single record with the most common DNA and genes. This sample comprises 150,000 to 200,000 distinct CDR3 sequences, roughly 94% of them detected only once. Of the sample, roughly 0.12% falls within the top ten clones. The material sequenced was CD4+ T cells from PBMCs. The receptors were sampled from a human donor with Susac syndrome.

This rearrangement joins TRBV3-1 to TRBJ2-7; D remains unclear. Trimming removed 4 bases at V and 4 bases at J, with 17 bases between. Per the germline V gene, CDR1 is LGHDT and CDR2 is YNNKEL (reference sequence). This CDR3 is 15 amino acids long. CDR3 loop: CASSPGGIRSYEQYF. The CDR3 coding sequence is TGTGCCAGCAGCCCCGGTGGCATCCGATCATACGAGCAGTACTTC.

V and J are TRBV5-1 and TRBJ2-6; unclear D gene. Germline loops: CDR1 SGHRS, CDR2 YFSETQ. CDR3 length equals 15 residues. Trimming pared 2 bases from V and 0 bases from J, leaving 6 bases between. CDR3 sequence reads: CASSFDGSGANVLTF. In DNA, the CDR3 is TGCGCCAGCAGCTTTGACGGCTCTGGGGCCAACGTCCTGACTTTC.

The table lists this clonotype with a count of one. This sequence joins TRBV20-1 and TRBJ1-2; 9 bases match TRBD1. The CDR3 extends over 13 amino acids. Germline V lookup: CDR1 DFQATT, CDR2 SNEGSKA (reference sequence). With 5 bases clipped from V and 3 bases from J, the junction kept 4 bases outside the gene matches. The CDR3 region is CSAAGTGHYGYTF. CDR3 nucleotide sequence: TGCAGTGCTGCCGGGACAGGGCACTATGGCTACACCTTC.

This clonotype was counted a few times. The chain combines TRBV6-1 with TRBJ2-1, with TRBD2 as a possible D gene (5 bases). V was pared by 5 bases and J by 4 bases, with 12 bases between. The CDR3 has 14 residues. Germline V CDR1 and CDR2: MNHNS, SASEGT. CDR3 bases: TGTGCCAGCAGTTCGGCGGGTATTTACAATGAGCAGTTCTTC. Translated: CASSSAGIYNEQFF.

Remarks on this clonotype: Compared with germline, one end of the junction differs, possibly owing to a read error. V and J are TRBV2 and TRBJ1-4, with 9 positions matching TRBD1. CDR1 is SNHLY and CDR2 is FYNNEI in the germline V gene. This CDR3 comprises 15 residues. As DNA, the CDR3 is TGTGCCAGCAGCGAAGGACAGGGGAGAGCCGAAAAACTGTTTTTT. As protein: CASSEGQGRAEKLFF. Filled out from reference TRBV2 and TRBJ1-4, the complete variable domain reads EPEVTQTPSHQVTQMGQEVILRCVPISNHLYFYWYRQILGQKVEFLVSFYNNEISEKSEIFDDQFSVERPDGSNFTLKIRSTKLEDSAMYFCASSEGQGRAEKLFFGSGTQLSVL.

The chain's CDR3 is CATSRRQGVSGANVLTF. Here the CDR3 DNA reads TGTGCCACCAGCAGAAGACAGGGGGTATCTGGGGCCAACGTCCTGACTTTC. V and J are TRBV15 and TRBJ2-6, with 9 nucleotides matching TRBD1. Germline lookup yields CDR1 LNHNV and CDR2 YYDKDF (reference sequence). The CDR3 runs to 17 residues. V lost 2 bases, J lost 1 base, and 3 bases stayed unmatched.

This clonotype appeared once. The rearrangement links TRBV13 to TRBJ1-6, with a weak D call TRBD1 (6 bases). Germline V gene data show CDR1 as PRHDT and CDR2 as FYEKMQ (reference sequence). The CDR3 spans 16 residues. Trimming stripped 2 bases from V and 4 bases from J, with 12 bases between. The chain's CDR3 is CASSLSGGPYNSPLHF. CDR3 bases: TGTGCCAGCAGCTTAAGTGGGGGCCCTTATAATTCACCCCTCCACTTT.

In this sample, this clonotype turned up a few times. The genes are TRBV7-9 and TRBJ1-1; 7 bases map to TRBD1. V gave up 1 base and J gave up 1 base; unmatched junction bases: 0. CDR3 length: 14 amino acids. Germline V gene data show CDR1 as SEHNR and CDR2 as FQNEAQ (reference sequence). CDR3 DNA sequence: TGTGCCAGCAGCTTAGGGGACAGGAACACTGAAGCTTTCTTT. Its translation is CASSLGDRNTEAFF.

The V gene is TRBV11-2, the J gene TRBJ1-6; no firm D call. The CDR3 has 12 amino acids. Germline values: CDR1 SGHAT, CDR2 FQNNGV. The V end lost 7 bases, the J end lost 10 bases, and 11 bases lay between the germline ends. For the CDR3, the DNA is TGTGCCAGCAAGGCCAGCGGATCACCCCTCCACTTT. It codes for CASKASGSPLHF.

This clonotype was seen more than once but under ten times. V and J are TRBV7-2 and TRBJ1-5, with 8 bases aligning to TRBD1. The CDR3 extends over 18 amino acids. Germline loops: CDR1 SGHTA, CDR2 FQGNSA. V lost 0 bases and J lost 4; bases outside the gene matches: 11. The DNA for the CDR3 is TGTGCCAGCAGCTTAGCGGGGAGGACAGGGAGGATAAATCAGCCCCAGCATTTT. This sequence encodes CASSLAGRTGRINQPQHF.

This clonotype was seen a single time. The CDR3 coding sequence is TGTGCCAGCAGCTTGGATCAGGACAGGGGCGTCCAAGAGACCCAGTACTTC. Its translation: CASSLDQDRGVQETQYF. The chain is built from TRBV5-6 and TRBJ2-5; the match to TRBD1 covers 9 bases. The germline gives CDR1 SGHDT, CDR2 YYEEEE. The CDR3 contains 17 residues. Germline trimming cut 0 bases from V and 1 base from J; bases unmatched to any gene: 7.

The chain is built from TRBV11-2 and TRBJ2-3, with unresolved D. Germline lookup yields CDR1 SGHAT and CDR2 FQNNGV. Trimming left V 3 bases short and J 0 bases short, with 13 bases between. The CDR3 contains 16 residues. CDR3 in amino acids: CASSFSNSLSTDTQYF. The CDR3 region has the DNA TGTGCCAGCAGCTTCAGTAACAGCCTTAGCACAGATACGCAGTATTTT.

The V and J genes are TRBV20-1 and TRBJ2-3, with D perhaps TRBD2 (6 bases). Germline V gene lookup returns CDR1 DFQATT and CDR2 SNEGSKA (reference sequence). The ends were cut back, 0 bases at V and 2 bases at J, with 12 bases in the middle. The CDR3 runs to 15 residues. In nucleotides, the CDR3 is TGCAGTGCTAGAGATTTCGGCGGGAACACAGATACGCAGTATTTT. Translation: CSARDFGGNTDTQYF.

This chain connects TRBV7-9 to TRBJ2-5; unclear D gene. With 4 bases removed from V and 1 base from J, the gap between germline ends came to 10 bases. Germline CDR1 SEHNR, CDR2 FQNEAQ (reference sequence). This CDR3 has 14 residues. This CDR3 reads CASSWQAFQETQYF. The CDR3, as DNA: TGTGCCAGCAGCTGGCAGGCTTTCCAAGAGACCCAGTACTTC.